This TCR beta chain was identified during a study of T cell repertoires in cytomegalovirus infection. Study-level information: CMV infection plus the matching HLA type was flagged by public TCR beta signatures.

MiXCR was run by TCRdb on the reads, yielding one entry per CDR3 protein. This repertoire shows 40,000 to 55,000 distinct CDR3 sequences, 20% to 25% found once; its top ten account for around 90%. On this clonotype itself: Its specificity is not known.

Germline CDR1 is SGHVS and CDR2 is FQNEAQ. The CDR3 spans 18 residues. The V end was cut by 6 bases, the J end by 2 bases, with 24 bases between. General study points: Cumulative frequency (of public TCR beta family members) identified carriers of CMV plus the relevant HLA.

This specimen was CD8+ T cells from cultured PBMCs, taken from culture after CMV antigen stimulation. The V call is TRBV7-8, the J call TRBJ2-3; D not resolved. The TCR originated in a human donor in good health (CMV status not recorded). Some clones in this sample may be carry-over from other donors' samples. The CDR3 coding sequence is TGTGCCAGCAGGGATTCCCCACTATTTGAGACGGACACAGATACGCAGTATTTT. Amino acid sequence: CASRDSPLFETDTDTQYF.